The subject of this entry is one T cell receptor (beta chain). Vbeta (60) and Jbeta (13) primers were used in the PCR. The table came from immunoSEQ multiplex PCR; TCRdb's copy has only in-frame clones and leaves some out. The sample has around 150,000 clones, less than 85% seen once. The V and J ends lost 0 bases and 4 bases respectively, with 12 bases between them. The CDR3 is 15 amino acids. The V gene's germline CDR1 is SNHLY and CDR2 FYNNEI. The sample belongs to a study of cytomegalovirus exposure and HLA in healthy donors. The chain is built from TRBV2 and TRBJ1-2; possibly TRBD1 for D (6 bases). The TCR originated in a man aged 35-49 years in good health and CMV-seropositive. The sample taken for sequencing was PBMCs. In DNA form, the CDR3 reads TGTGCCAGCAGTGAAGCGCGAAGACAGGTCTATGGCTACACCTTC. It codes for CASSEARRQVYGYTF.